This T cell receptor (beta chain) was observed in a study of cytomegalovirus exposure and HLA in healthy donors. Whole-study findings and limits: As was reported, the HLA-A and HLA-B alleles of most subjects were accurately predicted from TCR beta sequences. Presence/absence comparisons presumed near-even sequencing depth among donors. CMV antigen specificity was confirmed in vitro for a few CMV-associated chains. A prior analysis recorded that most TCR beta V segments were productive about 87% or about 30% of the time.

With 60 Vbeta and 13 Jbeta primers, the PCR was carried out. Method: immunoSEQ multiplex PCR; TCRdb's copy keeps in-frame clones and lacks some. The table lists over 150,000 clones, roughly 79% of them singletons. Germline CDR1 is MGHRA and CDR2 is YSYEKL. Trimming took off 3 bases at V and 0 bases at J, with 5 bases between the two ends. This CDR3 contains 13 residues. A word on this clone: What it recognizes is unknown.

Sequenced sample: PBMCs. V gene TRBV4-1 combines with J gene TRBJ1-2; no definite D call. This clonotype was sampled from a male donor in good health and CMV-seropositive. The chain's CDR3 is CASSHAANYGYTF. The CDR3, as DNA: TGCGCCAGCAGCCATGCAGCTAACTATGGCTACACCTTC.